The present entry profiles one T cell receptor beta chain with its context. Looked up from germline, CDR1 is DFQATT and CDR2 is SNEGSKA (reference sequence). The J segment lost 10 bases and the V segment lost 3 bases, leaving 7 bases of the junction unmatched. This CDR3 comprises 14 residues. These data are taken from a study of blood T cell repertoires in COVID-19. Background on the study: Acute and convalescent COVID-19 samples came from the United States, Italy and Spain. PBMCs, B-cell-depleted T cells, or T cells provided the cDNA or gDNA that made up the material.

Per the original data handling: From reference gene primer amplification, estimates of nucleated cell counts were derived. The table came from immunoSEQ multiplex PCR; TCRdb's copy has only in-frame clones and leaves some out. V and J calls plus clone size are reproduced from that table; the DNA served to infer D and trimming. The repertoire holds 95,000 or so clones, with roughly 78% as singletons. The sequence came from a woman of 80 years or more with active or convalescent COVID-19. This chain uses TRBV20-1 with TRBJ1-6; 9 positions agree with TRBD1. Sequenced input: peripheral blood. As DNA, the CDR3 is TGCAGTGCTAGTACGGGACAGGGCGAATCACCCCTCCACTTT. The encoded protein is CSASTGQGESPLHF.